The T cell receptor (beta chain) under discussion was sequenced for a study of response to subunit inactivated influenza vaccine. The CDR3 loop spans 14 amino acids. CDR1 LNHDA and CDR2 SQIVND come from the germline V gene (reference sequence). Trimming took 5 bases from V and 3 from J, leaving 10 bases between them. A single record per CDR3 protein comes from TCRdb applying MiXCR to the RT-PCR reads. Counted here are about 570,000 distinct CDR3 sequences, about 11% occurring once; the ten biggest clones make up approximately 10%. These same records also appear under a second study, on T cells expressing NK-cell markers. From that report: Beta-chain TCR cDNA was generated via 5'RACE template switching with UMIs. Topping the CD3+CD56-NKG2C+ fraction as well were these clonotypes, in several donors.

This TCR was sampled from a man aged 50 to 59 who received an inactivated influenza vaccine. The chain carries TRBV19 and TRBJ2-2, with D maybe TRBD2 (6 bases). Source: PBMCs from blood, taken on the day of vaccination. This chain's CDR3 is CASSQLAHTGELFF. In DNA, the CDR3 is TGTGCCAGTAGTCAACTAGCCCACACCGGGGAGCTGTTTTTT.